This T cell receptor beta chain was observed in a study of cytomegalovirus exposure and HLA in healthy donors. Germline assignment: CDR1 SQVTM and CDR2 ANQGSEA. Trimming removed 4 bases from V and 8 bases from J, with 12 bases in between. The CDR3 spans 12 residues. The PCR made use of 60 Vbeta and 13 Jbeta primers. Some clones are missing from TCRdb's copy, which holds only in-frame ones; the method was immunoSEQ multiplex PCR. The table includes approximately 97,000 clones, nearly 65% detected once. The V gene is TRBV29-1, the J gene TRBJ2-1; TRBD1 might be the D (6 bases). The sequencing sample was made of PBMCs. The source is a human donor in good health. In nucleotides, the CDR3 is TGCAGCGTTGTTTTCGGGACACATGAGCAGTTCTTC. As protein: CSVVFGTHEQFF.